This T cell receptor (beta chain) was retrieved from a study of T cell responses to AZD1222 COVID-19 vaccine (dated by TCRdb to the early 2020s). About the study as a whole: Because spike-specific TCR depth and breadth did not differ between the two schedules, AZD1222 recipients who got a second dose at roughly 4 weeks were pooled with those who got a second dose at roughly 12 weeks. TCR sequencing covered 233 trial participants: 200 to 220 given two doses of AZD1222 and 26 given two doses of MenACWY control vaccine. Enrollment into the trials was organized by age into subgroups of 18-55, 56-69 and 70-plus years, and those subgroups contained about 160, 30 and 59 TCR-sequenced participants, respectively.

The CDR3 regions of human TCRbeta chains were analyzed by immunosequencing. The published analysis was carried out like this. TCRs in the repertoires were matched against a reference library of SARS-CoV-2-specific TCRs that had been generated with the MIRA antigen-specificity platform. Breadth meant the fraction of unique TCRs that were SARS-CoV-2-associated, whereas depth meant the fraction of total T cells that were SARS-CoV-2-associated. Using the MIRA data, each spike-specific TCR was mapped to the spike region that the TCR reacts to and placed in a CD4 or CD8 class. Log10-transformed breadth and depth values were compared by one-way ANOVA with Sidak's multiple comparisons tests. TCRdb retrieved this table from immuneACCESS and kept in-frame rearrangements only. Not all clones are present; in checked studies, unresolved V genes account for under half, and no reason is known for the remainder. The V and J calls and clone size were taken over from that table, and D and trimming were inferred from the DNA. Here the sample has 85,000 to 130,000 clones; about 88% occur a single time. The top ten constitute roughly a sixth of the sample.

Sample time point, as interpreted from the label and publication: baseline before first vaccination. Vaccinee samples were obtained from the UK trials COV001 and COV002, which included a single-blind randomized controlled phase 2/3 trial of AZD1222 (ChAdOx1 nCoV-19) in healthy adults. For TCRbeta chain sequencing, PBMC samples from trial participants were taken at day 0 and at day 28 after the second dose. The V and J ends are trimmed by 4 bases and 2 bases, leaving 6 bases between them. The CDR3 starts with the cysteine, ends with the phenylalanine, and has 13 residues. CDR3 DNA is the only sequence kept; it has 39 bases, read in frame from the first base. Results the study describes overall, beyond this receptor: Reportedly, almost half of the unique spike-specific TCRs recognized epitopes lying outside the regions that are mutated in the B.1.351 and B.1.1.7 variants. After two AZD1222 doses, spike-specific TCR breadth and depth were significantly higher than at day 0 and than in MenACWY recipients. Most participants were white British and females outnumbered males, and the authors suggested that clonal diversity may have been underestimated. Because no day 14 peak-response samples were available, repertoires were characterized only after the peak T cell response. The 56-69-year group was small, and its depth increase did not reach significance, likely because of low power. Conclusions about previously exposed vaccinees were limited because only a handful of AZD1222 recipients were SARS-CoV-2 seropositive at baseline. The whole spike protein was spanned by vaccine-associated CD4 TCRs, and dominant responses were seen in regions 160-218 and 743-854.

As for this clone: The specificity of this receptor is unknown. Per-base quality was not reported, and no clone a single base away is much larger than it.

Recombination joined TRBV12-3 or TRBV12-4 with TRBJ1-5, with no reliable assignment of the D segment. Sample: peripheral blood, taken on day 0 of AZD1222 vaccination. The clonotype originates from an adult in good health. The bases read TGTGCCAGCAGTTACGGTCGCAATCAGCCCCAGCATTTT. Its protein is CASSYGRNQPQHF.